A single sample is the source of the 19 T cell receptor beta chains below, sequenced in a study of T cells in Graves' hyperthyroidism and ophthalmopathy. The investigators amplified TCR beta CDR3 regions from RNA transcripts. HTBI primers drove first-round RT-PCR of the TCR CDR3. Via MiXCR, TCRdb re-called the multiplex PCR reads, giving one row per CDR3 protein. There are fewer than 500,000 distinct CDR3 sequences in the sample; over 12% occur only once, and under 15% lies in the top ten. What was sequenced was blood. These receptors were taken from a man younger than 35 with Graves' ophthalmopathy.

This rearrangement joins TRBV30 to TRBJ2-5; no definite D call. This CDR3 is 14 amino acids long. V gave up 2 bases and J gave up 7 bases, with 17 bases separating them. Germline V gene data show CDR1 as GTSNPN and CDR2 as SVGIG (reference sequence). The CDR3 nucleotides read TGTGCCTGGAGTCCCCACTCCGGCTCGGGGACCCAGTACTTC. This sequence encodes CAWSPHSGSGTQYF. Using reference TRBV30 and TRBJ2-5 for the parts outside the CDR3, the full variable domain is SQTIHQWPATLVQPVGSPLSLECTVEGTSNPNLYWYRQAAGRGLQLLFYSVGIGQISSEVPQNLSASRPQDRQFILSSKKLLLSDSGFYLCAWSPHSGSGTQYFGPGTRLLVL.

The sample holds many counts of this clonotype. The chain has TRBV27 and TRBJ2-7; 8 bases match TRBD2. The junction had 3 bases not matched to a gene; V was cut back by 5 bases and J by 6 bases. CDR1 MNHEY and CDR2 SMNVEV come from the germline V gene (reference sequence). There are 12 residues in the CDR3. The DNA for the CDR3 is TGTGCCAGCAGTACTCGGGGGGGCGAGCAGTACTTC. Protein: CASSTRGGEQYF.

The chain couples TRBV7-9 to TRBJ1-2; possible D gene TRBD1, 6 bases. There are 13 residues in the CDR3. With 1 base removed from V and 6 bases from J, the gap between germline ends came to 9 bases. The V gene's germline CDR1 is SEHNR and CDR2 FQNEAQ (reference sequence). The DNA for the CDR3 is TGTGCCAGCAGCTTAGAGGGGGGGGATGGCTACACCTTC. It yields the protein CASSLEGGDGYTF.

This clonotype has a count of ten or more. The chain carries TRBV28 and TRBJ2-7, with D perhaps being TRBD1 or TRBD2 (5 bases each). V lost 8 bases and J lost 1, with 15 bases in between. Looked up from germline, CDR1 is MDHEN and CDR2 is SYDVKM. This CDR3 spans 14 amino acids. The CDR3 region has the DNA TGTGCCAGCCAAAACCGGGACGGTTCCTACGAGCAGTACTTC. Its translation: CASQNRDGSYEQYF.

This clonotype was seen ten or more times. The chain carries TRBV18 and TRBJ2-4; D is perhaps TRBD1 (5 bases). The V gene lost 3 bases and the J gene lost 7 bases, with 16 bases spanning the gap. CDR1 KGHSH and CDR2 LQKENI come from the germline V gene. This CDR3 has 15 residues. The CDR3 loop is CASSPRSDNRNIQYF. In nucleotides, the CDR3 is TGTGCCAGCTCACCCAGGAGTGATAACAGGAACATTCAGTACTTC.

The genes are TRBV25-1 and TRBJ2-7, with D unresolved. Trimming took off 4 bases at V and 5 bases at J, with 9 bases between the two ends. CDR3 length: 12 residues. CDR1 and CDR2 (germline): MGHDK, SYGVNS. CDR3 region: CASSVQIHEQYF. The CDR3, as DNA: TGTGCCAGCAGTGTCCAGATCCACGAGCAGTACTTC.

This clonotype was counted at least ten times. The chain is built from TRBV7-9 and TRBJ2-5; TRBD2 aligns across 7 bases. The germline CDR1 and CDR2 sequences are SEHNR and FQNEAQ (reference sequence). The trim removed 10 bases at V and 2 bases at J, leaving 4 bases unmatched. The CDR3 runs 12 residues. CDR3 region: CATGLVQETQYF. For the CDR3, the DNA is TGTGCCACAGGACTAGTTCAAGAGACCCAGTACTTC.

This rearrangement joins TRBV9 to TRBJ1-2, with 11 bases that match TRBD1. Germline-derived CDR1 and CDR2 are SGDLS and YYNGEE. Trimming removed 4 bases from V and 8 bases from J; junction bases left unmatched: 10. The CDR3 has 15 residues. DNA for the CDR3: TGTGCCAGCAGCCCACGGGACAGGGGGAGAGGCGGCTACACCTTC. Protein product: CASSPRDRGRGGYTF. Looking up the rest from reference TRBV9 and TRBJ1-2 gives the full variable domain: DSGVTQTPKHLITATGQRVTLRCSPRSGDLSVYWYQQSLDQGLQFLIQYYNGEERAKGNILERFSAQQFPDLHSELNLSSLELGDSALYFCASSPRDRGRGGYTFGSGTRLTVV.

This clonotype was seen ten or more times. The chain uses TRBV12-3 or TRBV12-4 and TRBJ2-7; weak D call: TRBD2 (6 bases). The CDR3 is 14 residues long. Deletions cut 1 base from V and 6 bases from J, with 13 bases between. The CDR3 reads CASSLDGGPREQYF. The CDR3 DNA sequence: TGTGCCAGCAGTTTAGACGGGGGACCGCGCGAGCAGTACTTC.

This clonotype came up a few times. This chain links TRBV7-9 with TRBJ1-6; 8 positions agree with TRBD1. This CDR3 spans 15 amino acids. V shed 5 bases and J 8 bases; nucleotides not matched to a gene: 8. CDR1 and CDR2 from the germline V gene are SEHNR and FQNEAQ (reference sequence). The DNA of the CDR3 is TGTGCCAGCAGCCACGACAGGGGCAGGGATTCACCCCTCCACTTT. It yields the protein CASSHDRGRDSPLHF. The variable domain in full, completed from reference TRBV7-9 and TRBJ1-6, reads DTGVSQNPRHKITKRGQNVTFRCDPISEHNRLYWYRQTLGQGPEFLTYFQNEAQLEKSRLLSDRFSAERPKGSFSTLEIQRTEQGDSAMYLCASSHDRGRDSPLHFGNGTRLTVT.

The table lists this clonotype with many counts. The chain recombines TRBV6-1 with TRBJ1-1; tentatively, D is TRBD1 (5 bases). Germline CDR1 and CDR2: MNHNS and SASEGT. V dropped 7 bases and J dropped 4 bases, with 7 bases sitting between them. The CDR3 is made up of 11 amino acids. The CDR3: CASIRGTEAFF. The CDR3 DNA sequence: TGTGCCAGCATAAGGGGCACTGAAGCTTTCTTT.

The chain combines TRBV7-3 with TRBJ2-1; 7 bases match TRBD2. Germline loops: CDR1 SGHTA, CDR2 FQGTGA. This CDR3 region has 16 residues. Losses at the gene ends were 0 bases for V and 7 bases for J; bases not matched to a gene: 9. The CDR3 DNA reads as TGTGCCAGCAGCTTAACGGGGGGAGGGGACGTAAATGAGCAGTTCTTC. Translation: CASSLTGGGDVNEQFF.

The sample holds many counts of this clonotype. The chain recombines TRBV6-6 with TRBJ1-2; maybe TRBD1 (6 bases). The CDR3 is made up of 14 amino acids. V lost 0 bases to trimming and J lost 3 bases, with 8 bases between them. The germline V gene has CDR1 MNHNY and CDR2 SVGAGI (reference sequence). The CDR3 bases are TGTGCCAGCAGTTACTCGAGGGGGTACTATGGCTACACCTTC. As protein: CASSYSRGYYGYTF.

This clonotype was observed once. The chain has TRBV9 and TRBJ1-1; D unclear. CDR1 is SGDLS, CDR2 YYNGEE, per germline. The CDR3 extends over 13 amino acids. V lost 4 bases and J 3 bases, leaving 10 bases between the germline ends. The CDR3 sequence: CASSPPVDTEAFF. CDR3 DNA: TGTGCCAGCAGCCCTCCTGTGGACACTGAAGCTTTCTTT. The full variable domain, completed using reference TRBV9 and TRBJ1-1, is DSGVTQTPKHLITATGQRVTLRCSPRSGDLSVYWYQQSLDQGLQFLIQYYNGEERAKGNILERFSAQQFPDLHSELNLSSLELGDSALYFCASSPPVDTEAFFGQGTRLTVV.

This chain links TRBV27 with TRBJ2-7; 10 bases line up with TRBD2. CDR3 length equals 13 residues. J was trimmed by 6 bases and V by 5 bases; bases with no gene match: 4. Germline V CDR1 and CDR2: MNHEY, SMNVEV (reference sequence). For the CDR3, the DNA is TGTGCCAGCAGTGTGGGACTAGCGTCCGAGCAGTACTTC. Translation: CASSVGLASEQYF.

This clonotype was seen ten or more times. The J gene is TRBJ2-5, the V gene TRBV3-1, with TRBD2 as a possible D gene (6 bases). V was shortened by 4 bases and J by 5 bases, with 20 bases between the two germline ends. Looked up from germline, CDR1 is LGHDT and CDR2 is YNNKEL (reference sequence). The CDR3 is 16 residues long. The CDR3 bases are TGTGCCAGCAGCCCCTACGGGCTTGGAGGGTCGGAGACCCAGTACTTC. It yields the protein CASSPYGLGGSETQYF.

The chain combines TRBV13 with TRBJ2-4; weak D call: TRBD2 (6 bases). V was shortened by 5 bases and J by 0 bases, with 14 bases between the two germline ends. This CDR3 contains 16 residues. CDR1 is PRHDT and CDR2 is FYEKMQ in the germline V gene (reference sequence). In nucleotides, the CDR3 is TGTGCCAGCAGCCCCGCGGGATGGAGAGCCAAAAACATTCAGTACTTC. Translation gives CASSPAGWRAKNIQYF.

A remark on this clonotype: One end of the junction is discordant with germline, which a read error may explain. This chain links TRBV6-1 with TRBJ2-1; D might be TRBD2 (6 bases). CDR1 is MNHNS, CDR2 SASEGT, per germline. The CDR3 totals 14 residues. CDR3 coding DNA: TGTGTCAGCAGTGAAGGGACTTCGAGGAATGAGCAGTTCTTC. It yields the protein CVSSEGTSRNEQFF.

The table lists this clonotype with many counts. The rearrangement uses TRBV6-2 or TRBV6-3 and TRBJ1-5, with 7 nucleotides matching TRBD1. Germline values: CDR1 MNHEY, CDR2 SVGEGT. The CDR3 consists of 15 residues. V was clipped by 5 bases and J by 0 bases; unmatched bases: 4. CDR3 protein: CASSGQDYSNQPQHF. The CDR3 DNA sequence: TGTGCCAGCAGTGGACAGGATTATAGCAATCAGCCCCAGCATTTT.